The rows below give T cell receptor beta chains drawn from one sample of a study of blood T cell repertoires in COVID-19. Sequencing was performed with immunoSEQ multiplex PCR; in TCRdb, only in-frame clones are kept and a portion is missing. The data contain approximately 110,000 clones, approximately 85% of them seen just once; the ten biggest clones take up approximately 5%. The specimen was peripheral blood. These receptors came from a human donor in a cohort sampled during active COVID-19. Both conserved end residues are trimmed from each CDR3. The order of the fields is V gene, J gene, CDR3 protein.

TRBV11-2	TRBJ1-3	ASSLSPSTFLSGNTIY
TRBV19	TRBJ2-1	ASSIGAGTSGSSSYNEQF
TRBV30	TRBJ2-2	AWIRAEVNTGELF
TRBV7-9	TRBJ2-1	ASSLDRGLADSYNEQF
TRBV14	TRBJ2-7	ASSTLGQGDPTYEQY
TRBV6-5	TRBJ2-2	ASRWTLNTGELF
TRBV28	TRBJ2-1	ASTGGGSYNEQF
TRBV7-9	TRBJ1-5	ASSHGEGGSNQPQH
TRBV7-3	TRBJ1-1	ASSLRGQFNTEAF
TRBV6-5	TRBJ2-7	ASSMDFSSYEQY
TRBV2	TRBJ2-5	ASSPRLILSGETQY
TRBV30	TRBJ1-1	AYQAGGTTEAF
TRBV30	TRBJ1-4	AWSANQGATNEKLF
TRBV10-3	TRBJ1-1	AISIGGTEAF
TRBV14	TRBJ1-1	ASSPRIGISDTEAF
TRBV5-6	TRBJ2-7	ASSLAELAGRRDEQY
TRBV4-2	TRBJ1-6	ASSQEWGQANSPLH
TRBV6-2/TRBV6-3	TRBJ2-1	ASSSSLLAGVTNEQF
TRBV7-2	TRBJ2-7	ASRWTSGRDYEQY
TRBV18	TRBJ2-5	ASSPNIAGVETQY
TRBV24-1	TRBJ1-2	ATSEAGQGNGYT
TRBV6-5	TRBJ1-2	ASGGQGVYGYT
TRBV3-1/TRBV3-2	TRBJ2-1	ASSHRQGFDEQF
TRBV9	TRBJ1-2	ASSVVGQDFYGYT
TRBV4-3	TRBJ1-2	ASSQENSYTGYT
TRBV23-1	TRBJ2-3	AKRDRRDTQY
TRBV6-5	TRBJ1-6	ASSYEDNSPLH
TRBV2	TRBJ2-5	ASSLRLAQETQY